The next 22 T cell receptor beta chains were all read from a single sample in a study of CD8+CD57+ T cells in acquired aplastic anemia. Genomic DNA, serving as template, underwent TCR beta VDJ and CDR3 profiling. TCRdb processed the reads anew with MiXCR; each CDR3 protein has one entry. This sample has around 500,000 distinct CDR3 sequences, with roughly 34% found just once. Patients selected for sequencing had displayed CD8+CD57+ cell expansion by flow cytometry. Sequenced sample: sorted CD4+, CD8+, or CD8+CD57+ T cells (not recorded which) from PBMCs. The receptors come from a human donor with aplastic anemia.

This CDR3 reads CASRSDPSEANVLTF. The CDR3, as DNA: TGTGCCAGCAGGTCGGACCCAAGTGAGGCCAACGTCCTGACTTTC. The genes are TRBV2 and TRBJ2-6, with unresolved D. The CDR3 sequence is 15 residues long. V lost 6 bases and J lost 6, with 15 bases in between. Germline lookup yields CDR1 SNHLY and CDR2 FYNNEI. Supplemented by reference TRBV2 and TRBJ2-6, the full variable domain reads EPEVTQTPSHQVTQMGQEVILRCVPISNHLYFYWYRQILGQKVEFLVSFYNNEISEKSEIFDDQFSVERPDGSNFTLKIRSTKLEDSAMYFCASRSDPSEANVLTFGAGSRLTVL.

Points on this clonotype: A junction end diverges from the germline sequence, so it may reflect a read error. This chain joins TRBV20-1 and TRBJ2-1; D not certain. The CDR3 has 12 amino acids. Germline assignment: CDR1 DFQATT and CDR2 SNEGSKA (reference sequence). CDR3 residues: CSARGTGGERFF. CDR3 coding DNA: TGCAGTGCTAGAGGGACCGGCGGCGAGCGGTTCTTC.

This clonotype was counted at least ten times. The chain couples TRBV19 to TRBJ1-3; unclear D gene. Germline V lookup: CDR1 LNHDA, CDR2 SQIVND (reference sequence). Trimming shortened V by 5 bases and J by 0 bases, and 8 bases separated the two germline ends. The CDR3 is made up of 14 amino acids. The CDR3 nucleotides read TGTGCCAGTAGTGCCACGGCCTCTGGAAACACCATATATTTT. Translation gives CASSATASGNTIYF.

This clonotype appeared a few times. This rearrangement joins TRBV7-2 to TRBJ2-7; D is perhaps TRBD1 or TRBD2 (6 bases each). V was pared by 0 bases and J by 5 bases, with 11 bases between. The CDR3 totals 14 residues. CDR1 is SGHTA, CDR2 FQGNSA, per germline. The CDR3 coding sequence is TGTGCCAGCAGCTTAGCGGGGGGCGTCGACGAGCAGTACTTC. Amino acids: CASSLAGGVDEQYF.

This chain links TRBV30 with TRBJ2-1; D is unresolved. CDR1 and CDR2 from the germline V gene are GTSNPN and SVGIG (reference sequence). Deletions cut 2 bases from V and 7 bases from J, with 12 bases between. CDR3 length equals 13 residues. The CDR3 region is CAWSLALTNEQFF. The CDR3 coding sequence is TGTGCCTGGAGTCTGGCTTTAACAAATGAGCAGTTCTTC.

With regard to this clonotype: A much more abundant neighbour one base away suggests this may be a read error. This chain joins TRBV20-1 and TRBJ1-2; no firm D call. CDR1 DFQATT and CDR2 SNEGSKA come from the germline V gene (reference sequence). CDR3 length equals 14 residues. V was shortened by 5 bases and J by 4 bases, with 17 bases between the two germline ends. The CDR3 reads CSAGPSLLTYGYTF. In nucleotides, the CDR3 is TGCAGTGCTGGACCTTCCCTACTTACCTATGGCTACACCTTC.

This clonotype showed up many times. The V and J genes are TRBV5-4 and TRBJ2-3, with D tentatively TRBD1 or TRBD2 (5 bases each). From germline, CDR1 is SGHNT and CDR2 YYREEE (reference sequence). The length of the CDR3 is 14 residues. Trimming took off 4 bases at V and 0 bases at J, with 9 bases between the two ends. As DNA, the CDR3 is TGTGCCAGCAGCCCGGGACGGAGCACAGATACGCAGTATTTT. This encodes CASSPGRSTDTQYF.

This clonotype has ten or more counts. The rearrangement uses TRBV2 and TRBJ1-1, with 8 nucleotides matching TRBD1. The CDR3 has 14 residues. With V trimmed by 7 bases and J by 3 bases, 7 bases remained unmatched. CDR1 and CDR2 from the germline V gene are SNHLY and FYNNEI. As DNA, the CDR3 is TGTGCCAGCACCATACAGGGGGTGGACACTGAAGCTTTCTTT. The encoded protein is CASTIQGVDTEAFF. Full variable domain (rest looked up from reference TRBV2 and TRBJ1-1): EPEVTQTPSHQVTQMGQEVILRCVPISNHLYFYWYRQILGQKVEFLVSFYNNEISEKSEIFDDQFSVERPDGSNFTLKIRSTKLEDSAMYFCASTIQGVDTEAFFGQGTRLTVV.

A word on this clonotype: With a much larger clone just one base away, this may be a read error. V and J are TRBV29-1 and TRBJ2-7; 9 bases match TRBD2. CDR1 and CDR2 from the germline V gene are SQVTM and ANQGSEA. The ends lost 5 bases at V and 4 bases at J; junction bases unmatched: 6. The CDR3 contains 13 residues. This CDR3 is CSVLGGRAYEQYF. In DNA, the CDR3 is TGCAGCGTTCTTGGCGGGAGGGCATACGAGCAGTACTTC.

This clonotype was seen a handful of times. A read error is possible here, since a much larger clone lies one base away. This chain connects TRBV29-1 to TRBJ2-7; D uncertain. Trimming removed 7 bases at V and 0 bases at J, with 16 bases between. CDR3 length equals 14 residues. Germline CDR1 reads SQVTM; CDR2 reads ANQGSEA. For the CDR3, the DNA is TGCAGCGCCCGTGGTCTTAGAAGCTCCTACGAGCAGTACTTC. Protein product: CSARGLRSSYEQYF.

The chain has TRBV19 and TRBJ1-5, with 8 bases lining up with TRBD1. Germline loops: CDR1 LNHDA, CDR2 SQIVND (reference sequence). The CDR3 consists of 16 residues. Trimming cost V 5 bases and J 1 base; bases outside gene matches: 7. The CDR3 reads CASSDRGKGSNQPQHF. The CDR3 bases are TGTGCCAGTAGTGACAGGGGAAAGGGAAGCAATCAGCCCCAGCATTTT.

This clonotype was counted ten times or more. This rearrangement joins TRBV19 to TRBJ1-1; weak D call: TRBD1 (6 bases). The CDR3 is made up of 13 amino acids. Trimming removed 7 bases from V and 0 bases from J, with 9 bases in between. CDR1 is LNHDA and CDR2 is SQIVND in the germline V gene (reference sequence). In DNA, the CDR3 is TGTGCCAGTACTAGGGGGTTGAACACTGAAGCTTTCTTT. Its protein product is CASTRGLNTEAFF.

The J gene is TRBJ2-3, the V gene TRBV6-5; no definite D call. The CDR3 extends over 14 amino acids. Looked up from germline, CDR1 is MNHEY and CDR2 is SVGAGI. Deletions cut 2 bases from V and 2 bases from J, with 8 bases between. The DNA for the CDR3 is TGTGCCAGCAGTTACAACTTATACACAGATACGCAGTATTTT. Protein: CASSYNLYTDTQYF.

This clonotype occurred many times. The chain recombines TRBV6-5 with TRBJ2-7; TRBD1 agrees at 9 bases. In germline, CDR1 is MNHEY, CDR2 SVGAGI. After removal of 6 bases from V and 6 bases from J, the junction contained 12 bases not matched to a gene. The CDR3 length is 15 residues. CDR3 region: CASRAGQGTRPEQYF. The CDR3 DNA reads as TGTGCCAGCAGGGCGGGACAGGGTACGCGACCCGAGCAGTACTTC.

The V gene is TRBV12-3 or TRBV12-4, the J gene TRBJ2-1; a possible D gene is TRBD1 (6 bases). V was cut by 6 bases and J by 2 bases, with 8 bases left in between. This CDR3 spans 13 amino acids. CDR3 DNA sequence: TGTGCCAGCAGGGACAGCACCTACAATGAGCAGTTCTTC. It encodes CASRDSTYNEQFF.

This clonotype was counted many times. The chain employs TRBV20-1 and TRBJ1-5, with 7 positions matching TRBD1. CDR1 DFQATT and CDR2 SNEGSKA come from the germline V gene (reference sequence). After removal of 2 bases from V and 2 bases from J, the junction contained 3 bases not matched to a gene. The CDR3 is made up of 14 amino acids. The DNA for the CDR3 is TGCAGTGCTAGAAGGGACAGCCGCAATCAGCCCCAGCATTTT. Residues: CSARRDSRNQPQHF.

This clonotype was detected ten times or more. V is TRBV19 and J is TRBJ2-7, with D perhaps TRBD1 (5 bases). The V end lost 2 bases, the J end lost 5 bases, and 13 bases lay between the germline ends. The CDR3 contains 14 residues. Per germline, CDR1 LNHDA and CDR2 SQIVND (reference sequence). The CDR3 here is CASSIRQGLHEQYF. Written as DNA, the CDR3 is TGTGCCAGTAGTATAAGGCAGGGTCTCCACGAGCAGTACTTC.

This clonotype was counted between two and nine times. This chain connects TRBV7-9 to TRBJ1-5; the D gene is possibly TRBD1 (5 bases). The germline V gene has CDR1 SEHNR and CDR2 FQNEAQ (reference sequence). V dropped 5 bases and J dropped 4 bases, with 9 bases sitting between them. This CDR3 comprises 13 residues. CDR3 in amino acids: CASSGDPNQPQHF. Here the CDR3 DNA reads TGTGCCAGCAGCGGGGACCCTAATCAGCCCCAGCATTTT.

This clonotype was detected many times. The rearrangement links TRBV15 to TRBJ1-2; D is possibly TRBD1 (6 bases). Trimming cost V 6 bases and J 8 bases, with 19 bases left between them. The germline V gene encodes CDR1 LNHNV and CDR2 YYDKDF (reference sequence). The CDR3 extends over 14 amino acids. CDR3 DNA: TGTGCCACCAGTAGGGCAGGGGTTCTAGGAGGCTACACCTTC. This codes for CATSRAGVLGGYTF.

Note on this clonotype: This may be a read error, as it is one base from a much larger clone. The genes are TRBV20-1 and TRBJ2-7, with 9 bases matching TRBD2. Germline assignment: CDR1 DFQATT and CDR2 SNEGSKA (reference sequence). This CDR3 is built from 13 residues. The CDR3 sequence: CGATAGGTYEQYF. Written as DNA, the CDR3 is TGCGGTGCTACAGCGGGGGGCACCTACGAGCAGTACTTC.

This clonotype has at least ten counts. This chain links TRBV10-3 with TRBJ2-7; D possibly uses TRBD1 or TRBD2 (7 bases each). The CDR3 sequence is 16 residues long. Trimming left V 7 bases short and J 0 bases short, with 19 bases between. CDR1 is ENHRY and CDR2 is SYGVKD in the germline V gene. The CDR3 is CAITPGEGASSYEQYF. CDR3 DNA sequence: TGTGCCATCACCCCCGGGGAGGGGGCGAGCTCCTACGAGCAGTACTTC.

This clonotype was observed a handful of times. The CDR3 DNA sequence: TGTGCCATCAGTGAGTTGGGACTTCCCTACGAGCAGTACTTC. Encoded protein: CAISELGLPYEQYF. The V gene is TRBV10-3, the J gene TRBJ2-7; possible D gene TRBD2, 6 bases. CDR3 size: 14 residues. The V gene lost 1 base and the J gene lost 2 bases, with 9 bases spanning the gap. The germline CDR1 and CDR2 sequences are ENHRY and SYGVKD.